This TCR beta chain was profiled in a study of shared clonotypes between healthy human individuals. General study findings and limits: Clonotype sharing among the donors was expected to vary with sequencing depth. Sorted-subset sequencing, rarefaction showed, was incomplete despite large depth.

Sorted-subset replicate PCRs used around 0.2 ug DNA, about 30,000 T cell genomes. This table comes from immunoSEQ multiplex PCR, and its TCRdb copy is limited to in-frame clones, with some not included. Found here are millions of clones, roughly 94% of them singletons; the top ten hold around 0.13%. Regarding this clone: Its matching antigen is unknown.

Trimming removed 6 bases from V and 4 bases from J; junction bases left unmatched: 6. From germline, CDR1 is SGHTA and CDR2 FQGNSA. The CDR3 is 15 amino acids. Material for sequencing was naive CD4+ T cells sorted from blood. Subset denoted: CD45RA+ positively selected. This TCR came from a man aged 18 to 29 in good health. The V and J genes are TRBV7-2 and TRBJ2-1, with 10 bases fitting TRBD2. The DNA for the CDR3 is TGTGCCAGCAGAAGAGGGACTAGCGCATACAATGAGCAGTTCTTC. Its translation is CASRRGTSAYNEQFF. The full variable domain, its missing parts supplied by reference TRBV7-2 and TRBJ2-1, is GAGVSQSPSNKVTEKGKDVELRCDPISGHTALYWYRQSLGQGLEFLIYFQGNSAPDKSGLPSDRFSAERTGGSVSTLTIQRTQQEDSAVYLCASRRGTSAYNEQFFGPGTRLTVL.